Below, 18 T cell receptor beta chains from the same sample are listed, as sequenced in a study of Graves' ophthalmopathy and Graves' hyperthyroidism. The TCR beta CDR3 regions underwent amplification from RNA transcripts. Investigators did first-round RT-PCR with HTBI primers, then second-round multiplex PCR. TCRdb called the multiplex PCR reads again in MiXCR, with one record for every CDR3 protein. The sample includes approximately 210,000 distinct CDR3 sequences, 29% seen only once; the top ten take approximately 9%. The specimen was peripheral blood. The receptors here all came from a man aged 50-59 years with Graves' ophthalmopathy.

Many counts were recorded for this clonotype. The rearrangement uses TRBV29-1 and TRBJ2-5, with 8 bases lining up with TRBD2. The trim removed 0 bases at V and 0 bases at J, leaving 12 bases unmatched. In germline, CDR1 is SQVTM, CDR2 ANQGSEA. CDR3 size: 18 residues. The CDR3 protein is CSVEDLDYSGIYQETQYF. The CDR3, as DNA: TGCAGCGTTGAAGATCTCGACTATAGCGGGATATACCAAGAGACCCAGTACTTC.

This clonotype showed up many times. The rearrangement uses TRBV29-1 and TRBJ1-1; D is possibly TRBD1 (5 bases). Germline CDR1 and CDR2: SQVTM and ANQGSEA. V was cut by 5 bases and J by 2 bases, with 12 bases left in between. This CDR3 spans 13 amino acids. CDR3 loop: CSVTYGGNTEAFF. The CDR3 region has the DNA TGCAGCGTTACCTACGGGGGTAACACTGAAGCTTTCTTT.

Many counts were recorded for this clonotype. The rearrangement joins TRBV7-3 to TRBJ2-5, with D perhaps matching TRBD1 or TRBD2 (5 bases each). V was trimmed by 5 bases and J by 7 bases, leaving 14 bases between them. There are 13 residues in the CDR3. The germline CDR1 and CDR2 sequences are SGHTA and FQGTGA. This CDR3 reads CASSPIIGGTQYF. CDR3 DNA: TGTGCCAGCAGCCCCATCATTGGGGGGACCCAGTACTTC.

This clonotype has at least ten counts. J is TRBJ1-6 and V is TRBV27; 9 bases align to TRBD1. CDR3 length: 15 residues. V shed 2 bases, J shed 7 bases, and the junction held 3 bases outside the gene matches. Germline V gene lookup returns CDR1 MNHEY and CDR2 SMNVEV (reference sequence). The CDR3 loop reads CASSLDGTGNSPLHF. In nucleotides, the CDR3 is TGTGCCAGCAGTTTAGACGGGACAGGGAATTCACCCCTCCACTTT.

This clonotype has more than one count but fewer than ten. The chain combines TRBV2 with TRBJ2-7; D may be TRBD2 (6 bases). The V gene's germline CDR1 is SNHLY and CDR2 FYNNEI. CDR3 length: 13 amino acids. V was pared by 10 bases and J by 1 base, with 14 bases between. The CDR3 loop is CAIRGTSSYEQYF. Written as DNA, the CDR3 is TGTGCCATCCGCGGGACTTCGTCCTACGAGCAGTACTTC.

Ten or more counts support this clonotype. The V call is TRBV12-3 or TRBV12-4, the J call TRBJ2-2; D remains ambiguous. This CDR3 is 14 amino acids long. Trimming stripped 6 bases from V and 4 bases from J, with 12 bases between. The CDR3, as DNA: TGTGCCAGCAGCTTTACCTCCCCCACCGGGGAGCTGTTTTTT. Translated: CASSFTSPTGELFF.

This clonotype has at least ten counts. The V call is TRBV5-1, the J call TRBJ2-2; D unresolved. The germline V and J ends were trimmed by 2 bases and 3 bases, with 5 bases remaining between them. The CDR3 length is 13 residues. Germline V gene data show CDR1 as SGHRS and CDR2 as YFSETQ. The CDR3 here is CASSLKDTGELFF. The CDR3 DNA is TGCGCCAGCAGCTTAAAAGACACCGGGGAGCTGTTTTTT.

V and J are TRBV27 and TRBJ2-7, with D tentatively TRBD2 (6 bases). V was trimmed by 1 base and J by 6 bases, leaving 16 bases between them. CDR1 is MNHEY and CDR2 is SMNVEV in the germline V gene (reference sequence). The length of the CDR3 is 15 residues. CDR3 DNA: TGTGCCAGCAGTTTATGGGCGGGGCCCGCTCCCGAGCAGTACTTC. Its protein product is CASSLWAGPAPEQYF.

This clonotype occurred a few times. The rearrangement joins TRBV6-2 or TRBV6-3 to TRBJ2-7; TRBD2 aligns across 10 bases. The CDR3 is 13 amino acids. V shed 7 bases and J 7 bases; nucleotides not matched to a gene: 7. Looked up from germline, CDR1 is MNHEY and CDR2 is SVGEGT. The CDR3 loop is CASTRKLAGEQYF. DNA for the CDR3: TGTGCCAGCACCCGGAAACTAGCGGGAGAGCAGTACTTC.

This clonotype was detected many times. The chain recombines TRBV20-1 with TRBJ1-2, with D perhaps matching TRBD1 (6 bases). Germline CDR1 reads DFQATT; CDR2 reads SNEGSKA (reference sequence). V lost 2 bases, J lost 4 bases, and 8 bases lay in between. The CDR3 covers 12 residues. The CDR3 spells CSARPGAYGYTF. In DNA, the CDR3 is TGCAGTGCTAGACCGGGGGCCTATGGCTACACCTTC.

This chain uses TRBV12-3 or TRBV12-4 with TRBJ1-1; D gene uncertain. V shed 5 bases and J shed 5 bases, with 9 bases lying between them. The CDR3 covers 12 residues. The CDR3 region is CASSLTRTEAFF. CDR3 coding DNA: TGTGCCAGCAGTCTAACGAGGACTGAAGCTTTCTTT.

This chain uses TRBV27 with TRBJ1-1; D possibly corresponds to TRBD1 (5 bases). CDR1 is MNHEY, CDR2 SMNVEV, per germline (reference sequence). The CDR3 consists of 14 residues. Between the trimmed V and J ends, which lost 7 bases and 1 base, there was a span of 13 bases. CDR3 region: CASKSLGGNTEAFF. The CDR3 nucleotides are TGTGCCAGCAAAAGTCTCGGGGGGAACACTGAAGCTTTCTTT.

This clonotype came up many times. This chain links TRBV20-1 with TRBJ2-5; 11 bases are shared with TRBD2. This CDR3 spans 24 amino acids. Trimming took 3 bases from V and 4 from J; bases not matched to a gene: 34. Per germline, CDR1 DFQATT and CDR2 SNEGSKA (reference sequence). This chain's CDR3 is CSASHIAGGPKHTIYWGDGETQYF. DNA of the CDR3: TGCAGTGCTAGTCATATAGCGGGAGGGCCTAAACATACCATATATTGGGGAGATGGAGAGACCCAGTACTTC.

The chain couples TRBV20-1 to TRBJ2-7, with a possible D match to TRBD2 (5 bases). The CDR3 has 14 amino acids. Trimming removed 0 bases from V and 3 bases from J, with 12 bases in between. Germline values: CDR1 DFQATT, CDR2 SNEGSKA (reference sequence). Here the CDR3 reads CSAREVRGGYEQYF. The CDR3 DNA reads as TGCAGTGCTAGAGAAGTTCGAGGAGGCTACGAGCAGTACTTC.

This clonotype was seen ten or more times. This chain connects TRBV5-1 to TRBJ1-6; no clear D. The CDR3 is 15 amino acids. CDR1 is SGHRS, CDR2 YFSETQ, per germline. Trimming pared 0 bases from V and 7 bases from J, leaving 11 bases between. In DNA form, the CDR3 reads TGCGCCAGCAGCTTGGGAGAGATCGCAAATTCACCCCTCCACTTT. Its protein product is CASSLGEIANSPLHF.

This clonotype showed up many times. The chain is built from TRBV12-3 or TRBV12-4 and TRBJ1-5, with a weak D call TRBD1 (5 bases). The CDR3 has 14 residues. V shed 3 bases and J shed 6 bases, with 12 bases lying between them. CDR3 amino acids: CASSLGRGGQPQHF. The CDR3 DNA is TGTGCCAGCAGTTTGGGGAGGGGTGGTCAGCCCCAGCATTTT.

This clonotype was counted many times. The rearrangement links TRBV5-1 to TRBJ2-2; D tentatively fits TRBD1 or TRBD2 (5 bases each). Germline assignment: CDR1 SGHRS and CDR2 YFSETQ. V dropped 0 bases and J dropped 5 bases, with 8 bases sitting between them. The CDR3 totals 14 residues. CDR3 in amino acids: CASSLDGGTGELFF. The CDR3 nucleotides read TGCGCCAGCAGCTTGGATGGGGGAACCGGGGAGCTGTTTTTT.

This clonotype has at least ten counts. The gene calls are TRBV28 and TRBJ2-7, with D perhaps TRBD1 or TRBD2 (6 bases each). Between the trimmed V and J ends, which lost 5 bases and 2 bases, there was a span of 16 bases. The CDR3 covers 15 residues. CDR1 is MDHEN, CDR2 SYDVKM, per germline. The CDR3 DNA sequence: TGTGCCAGCAGTACAGGGACTCCCGGAACCTACGAGCAGTACTTC. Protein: CASSTGTPGTYEQYF.